The 26 T cell receptor delta chains listed next were all sequenced from one sample in a study of DNA immune sequencing with unique molecular identifiers. All 8 TRDV and 4 TRDJ genes were targeted in 32-plex amplification of genomic DNA. A 12-nucleotide UMI was added during roughly 3 barcoding PCR cycles before adapter PCR. TCRdb reran clone calling via CATT on the multiplex PCR reads. The table lists about 5,200 delta-chain clones, approximately 11% of them singletons. The sequenced sample consisted of gamma-delta T cells enriched from blood buffy coat, or unenriched PBMCs (not recorded which). The source is a human donor in good health.

This clone was counted a few times. TCRdb's entry gives the protein of a much larger clone, which mismatches this DNA's translation at residue 10, likely from a read error; the protein reported here is translated from the DNA. V is TRDV2 and J is TRDJ1; 11 nucleotides line up with TRDD3. The CDR3 is 17 amino acids. The germline V gene encodes CDR1 GEAIGNYY and CDR2 EKD. V shed 0 bases, J shed 2 bases, and the junction held 7 bases outside the gene matches. The CDR3 DNA reads as TGTGCCTGTGACACCGTTGGGGGATACGTTGGGACCGATAAACTCATCTTT. It translates to CACDTVGGYVGTDKLIF.

This clone showed up just a few times. It is likely a read error: a sequence one base away is far more abundant. The same CDR3 can be traced to other DNA sequences in this sample. The rearrangement links TRDV2 to TRDJ1; 8 positions match TRDD3. V gave up 1 base and J gave up 0 bases; unmatched junction bases: 9. Germline lookup yields CDR1 GEAIGNYY and CDR2 EKD. The CDR3 is 17 residues long. For the CDR3, the DNA is TGTGCCTGTGACACATTAACTGGGGGGCATGACACCGATAAACTCATCTTT. Protein sequence: CACDTLTGGHDTDKLIF.

This clone was counted a few times. A far larger clone is just one base off, so this is likely a read error. This sequence joins TRDV2 and TRDJ2; 9 positions match TRDD3. Unmatched junction bases numbered 14, after V lost 3 bases and J lost 1 base. Germline assignment: CDR1 GEAIGNYY and CDR2 EKD. This CDR3 has 19 amino acids. The CDR3 is CACDSVERGYAVLTAQLFF. DNA of the CDR3: TGTGCCTGTGACTCCGTTGAGAGGGGATACGCGGTTTTGACAGCACAACTCTTCTTT.

Only a few counts were recorded for this clone. The TCRdb protein comes from a much larger clone and disagrees with this DNA's translation at residue 5, likely due to a read error; the protein given here is derived from the DNA. Other DNA sequences in the sample encode the same CDR3. This sequence joins TRDV2 and TRDJ1; 7 bases fit TRDD3. V was pared by 3 bases and J by 0 bases, with 12 bases of the junction left unmatched. The CDR3 consists of 17 residues. From germline, CDR1 is GEAIGNYY and CDR2 EKD. The CDR3 region has the DNA TGTGCCTGTGACTCCCTCGTGTTGGGGGAGAACACCGATAAACTCATCTTT. This translates into CACDSLVLGENTDKLIF.

This clone came up many times. The chain has TRDV1 and TRDJ3; tentatively, D is TRDD2 (5 bases). The CDR3 has 21 residues. The V gene lost 2 bases and the J gene lost 0 bases, with 20 bases spanning the gap. CDR1 is TSWWSYY and CDR2 is QGS in the germline V gene. The CDR3 sequence is CALGECPTRGFSSWDTRQMFF. The CDR3 DNA reads TGTGCTCTTGGGGAATGCCCTACTCGGGGCTTTAGCTCCTGGGACACCCGACAGATGTTTTTC.

This clone was found many times. The J gene is TRDJ1, the V gene TRDV1, with 7 bases aligning to TRDD2. TCRdb leaves out the J gene; it was filled in here by matching the DNA to germline. This CDR3 comprises 26 residues. V gave up 1 base and J gave up 0 bases; unmatched junction bases: 35. Germline values: CDR1 TSWWSYY, CDR2 QGS. CDR3 sequence (DNA): TGTGCTCTTGGGGAACGGATTCTGCGGCCTTGGGGAGGACTTTCCTACCTAGGTCCGTACACCGATAAACTCATCTTT. Encoded protein: CALGERILRPWGGLSYLGPYTDKLIF.

Concerning this clone: A far larger clone is just one base off, so this is likely a read error. The sample carries other DNA sequences with the same CDR3. The J gene is TRDJ1, the V gene TRDV2; TRDD3 might be the D (6 bases). The CDR3 runs 17 residues. Trimming left V 2 bases short and J 0 bases short, with 18 bases between. From germline, CDR1 is GEAIGNYY and CDR2 EKD. The CDR3 region is CACDKLGDPPYTDKLIF. CDR3 DNA sequence: TGTGCCTGTGACAAACTGGGTGACCCCCCCTACACCGATAAACTCATCTTT.

This clone turned up a few times. Given a far larger clone just one base away, this is likely a sequencing read error. Other DNA sequences in the sample encode the same CDR3. The V and J genes are TRDV2 and TRDJ1; D is undetermined. Trimming removed 2 bases at V and 0 bases at J, with 9 bases between. In germline, CDR1 is GEAIGNYY, CDR2 EKD. This CDR3 has 14 amino acids. CDR3 loop: CACDKVGDTDKLIF. In DNA, the CDR3 is TGTGCCTGTGACAAAGTCGGGGACACCGATAAACTCATCTTT.

The table lists this clone with a few counts. TCRdb shows a much larger clone's protein in place of this DNA's translation, and the two differ at residue 6, likely through a read error; the protein shown is translated from the DNA. The chain couples TRDV2 to TRDJ1; TRDD3 might be the D (5 bases). Germline CDR1 GEAIGNYY, CDR2 EKD. The CDR3 covers 15 residues. The V end lost 3 bases, the J end lost 1 base, and 14 bases lay between the germline ends. The CDR3 DNA follows: TGTGCCTGTGACCCCATAATACGGCGCACCGATAAACTCATCTTT. Translation gives CACDPIIRRTDKLIF.

As regards this clone: With a far larger clone one base away, a read error is the likely cause. Other DNA sequences from this sample encode an identical CDR3 as well. V gene TRDV2 combines with J gene TRDJ1, with 9 bases that match TRDD3. Germline V gene lookup returns CDR1 GEAIGNYY and CDR2 EKD. This CDR3 is 17 amino acids long. The chain's CDR3 is CACDTLTGGPYTDKLIF. The CDR3 bases are TGTGCCTGTGACACCCTTACTGGGGGACCCTACACCGATAAACTCATTTTT.

The V and J genes are TRDV1 and TRDJ1; weak D call: TRDD3 (5 bases). Trimming left V 0 bases short and J 5 bases short, with 16 bases between. CDR3 length: 16 amino acids. Looked up from germline, CDR1 is TSWWSYY and CDR2 is QGS. The CDR3 DNA reads TGTGCTCTTGGGGAACTTACGATAGGGATCTTAGATAAACTCATCTTT. Amino acids: CALGELTIGILDKLIF.

A word on this clone: The protein held in TCRdb is that of a much larger clone and does not match this DNA's translation at residue 11, likely because of a read error; the protein shown is translated from the DNA. This CDR3 reads CACDTLGDLNCWDTRQMFF. The CDR3 DNA is TGTGCCTGTGACACTCTGGGGGATTTAAATTGCTGGGACACCCGACAGATGTTTTTC. The chain has TRDV2 and TRDJ3; 9 bases map to TRDD3. In germline, CDR1 is GEAIGNYY, CDR2 EKD. Trimming removed 1 base from V and 3 bases from J; junction bases left unmatched: 9. This CDR3 is 19 amino acids long.

Concerning this clone itself: This probably arose from a read error, given a far larger clone one base away. Other DNA sequences in this sample translate to the same CDR3. The chain uses TRDV2 and TRDJ3; 7 positions match TRDD3. The CDR3 sequence is 20 residues long. From germline, CDR1 is GEAIGNYY and CDR2 EKD. The V and J ends lost 1 base and 0 bases, in that order; junction bases with no gene match: 11. The CDR3 is CACDTGSLGVGSWDTRQMFF. The CDR3 DNA reads TGTGCCTGTGACACGGGAAGTCTGGGGGTCGGCTCCTGGGACACCCGACAGATGTTTTTC.

This clone rates as medium-sized. The same CDR3 arises from other DNA sequences in this sample as well. J is TRDJ3 and V is TRDV2; 13 nucleotides match TRDD3. Looked up from germline, CDR1 is GEAIGNYY and CDR2 is EKD. V trimming: 0 bases; J trimming: 3 bases; junction bases outside the gene matches: 7. The CDR3 is made up of 20 amino acids. CDR3 nucleotides: TGTGCCTGTGACACCGTACTACTGGGGGATACGAACTGGGACACCCGACAGATGTTTTTC. Its protein is CACDTVLLGDTNWDTRQMFF.

Remarks on this clone: TCRdb's entry gives the protein of a much larger clone, which mismatches this DNA's translation at residue 4, likely from a read error; the protein reported here is translated from the DNA. The chain links TRDV2 to TRDJ1; TRDD2 agrees at 8 bases. This CDR3 spans 20 amino acids. Germline values: CDR1 GEAIGNYY, CDR2 EKD. After removal of 5 bases from V and 4 bases from J, the junction contained 26 bases not matched to a gene. As DNA, the CDR3 is TGTGCCTGTGGCGCTCTTCCTACGTCTCTGGGAATAAAGGGGATCGATAAACTCATCTTT. Translation: CACGALPTSLGIKGIDKLIF.

As for this clone: For this DNA, TCRdb reports the protein of a much larger clone, which diverges at residue 11, most likely from a read error; the protein presented here is translated directly from the DNA. The genes are TRDV2 and TRDJ1, with 8 bases matching TRDD3. Germline-derived CDR1 and CDR2 are GEAIGNYY and EKD. The CDR3 has 18 amino acids. Trimming cost V 0 bases and J 0 bases; bases outside gene matches: 11. In nucleotides, the CDR3 is TGTGCCTGTGACACCGTACTTTCTGGGGGAACTTACACCGATAAACTCATCTTT. Protein product: CACDTVLSGGTYTDKLIF.

As for this clone: TCRdb's entry gives the protein of a much larger clone, which mismatches this DNA's translation at residue 6, likely from a read error; the protein reported here is translated from the DNA. V is TRDV2 and J is TRDJ1, with 8 bases matching TRDD3. CDR1 and CDR2 (germline): GEAIGNYY, EKD. CDR3 length: 17 amino acids. V gave up 1 base and J gave up 0 bases; unmatched junction bases: 9. The CDR3 spells CACDTVGDGKYTDKLIF. Written as DNA, the CDR3 is TGTGCCTGTGACACTGTGGGGGATGGAAAGTACACCGATAAACTCATCTTT.

As regards this clone: The protein held in TCRdb is that of a much larger clone and does not match this DNA's translation at residue 11, likely because of a read error; the protein shown is translated from the DNA. CDR3 sequence (DNA): TGTGCCTGTGACACCGTCGGGGGTCGCACCGGTAAACTCATCTTT. Its translation is CACDTVGGRTGKLIF. The chain uses TRDV2 and TRDJ1; D possibly corresponds to TRDD3 (5 bases). The CDR3 runs to 15 residues. CDR1 GEAIGNYY and CDR2 EKD come from the germline V gene.

There are a few counts of this clone. TCRdb has a much larger clone's protein, which differs at residue 5 from the translation of this DNA, likely because of a read error; what is shown is the protein translated from the DNA. The chain couples TRDV2 to TRDJ1; weak D call: TRDD3 (5 bases). Trimming pared 3 bases from V and 3 bases from J, leaving 19 bases between. Germline V gene lookup returns CDR1 GEAIGNYY and CDR2 EKD. The CDR3 runs 16 residues. The CDR3 loop is CACDHIGRYRADKLIF. Written as DNA, the CDR3 is TGTGCCTGTGACCATATTGGGAGATACAGAGCCGATAAACTCATCTTT.

Comments on this clone: A far larger clone is a single base away, which makes a read error likely. In the same sample, other DNA sequences code for this CDR3. V gene TRDV2 combines with J gene TRDJ1; TRDD3 matches at 9 bases. The CDR3 sequence is 17 residues long. The germline V gene has CDR1 GEAIGNYY and CDR2 EKD. CDR3 loop: CACDKLGDPPYTDKLIF. The CDR3, as DNA: TGTGCCTGTGACAAACTGGGGGACCCCCCCTACACCGATAAACTCATCTTC.

In this sample, this clone is medium-sized. The CDR3 here is CACDTVGYTMDTDKLIF. CDR3 coding DNA: TGTGCCTGTGACACCGTGGGATACACGATGGACACCGATAAACTCATCTTT. The chain joins TRDV2 to TRDJ1; 7 positions match TRDD3. Germline V gives CDR1 GEAIGNYY, CDR2 EKD. CDR3 length: 17 amino acids. Trimming cost V 0 bases and J 0 bases; bases outside gene matches: 9.

This clone was found a few times. TCRdb records a much larger clone's protein for this DNA, with a difference at residue 8 that likely arises from a read error; the protein given is the translation of the DNA. The chain combines TRDV2 with TRDJ1, with no clear D. The CDR3 has 17 residues. Germline V lookup: CDR1 GEAIGNYY, CDR2 EKD. The ends were cut back, 3 bases at V and 0 bases at J, with 19 bases in the middle. The CDR3 is CACDSLLWAPNTDKLIF. The DNA of the CDR3 is TGTGCCTGTGACTCCCTCCTGTGGGCTCCCAACACCGATAAACTCATCTTT.

Turning to this clone: A far larger clone is just one base off, so this is likely a read error. This sample includes further DNA sequences coding for the same CDR3. The rearrangement uses TRDV2 and TRDJ3; 7 nucleotides match TRDD3. The V gene's germline CDR1 is GEAIGNYY and CDR2 EKD. This CDR3 has 20 amino acids. CDR3 bases: TGTGCCTGTGACACGGGAAGCCTGGGGGTCGGCTCCTGGGACACCCGTCAGATGTTTTTC. The encoded protein is CACDTGSLGVGSWDTRQMFF.

In its sample, this clone was seen a few times. V usage is TRDV1 and J usage is TRDJ1, with D perhaps matching TRDD2 or TRDD3 (7 bases each). TCRdb supplies no J gene; here it was assigned by aligning the nucleotide sequence to germline. Germline-derived CDR1 and CDR2 are TSWWSYY and QGS. The length of the CDR3 is 24 residues. Trimming stripped 1 base from V and 0 bases from J, with 36 bases between. This CDR3 is CALGEPRTVPTWGTYLRDTDKLIF. CDR3 coding DNA: TGTGCTCTTGGGGAACCACGGACCGTTCCTACTTGGGGGACCTACTTACGTGACACCGATAAACTCATCTTT.

Worth noting for this clone: No DNA is shown, since the ends of the CDR3 on it are uncertain; the CDR3 is the one TCRdb lists. The V gene is TRAV29/DV5; the J gene was not called; whether TRDD3, the table's D call, matches the DNA was not checked. The CDR3 region is 23 residues in length, termini included. The germline CDR1 and CDR2 sequences are NSMFDY and ISSIKDK. The CDR3 here is CSVLLCSKDVSPPSPERGPKLIF.

Only a few counts were recorded for this clone. The protein recorded in TCRdb matches a much larger clone and deviates from this DNA's translation at residue 6, suggesting a read error; the protein here is obtained by translating the DNA. The V and J genes are TRDV2 and TRDJ3; D is perhaps TRDD3 (5 bases). V lost 3 bases to trimming and J lost 0 bases, with 14 bases between them. This CDR3 contains 18 residues. Germline V gene data show CDR1 as GEAIGNYY and CDR2 as EKD. The CDR3 sequence: CACDYLGKNSWDTRQMFF. As DNA, the CDR3 is TGTGCCTGTGACTACTTGGGGAAAAACTCCTGGGACACCCGACAGATGTTTTTC.